One TCR beta chain is described in this entry. What it binds is unknown. The record originates from a study of CD8+ T cells in alopecia areata. Study-level results: Uncertain still, given a single nonresponder, is whether baseline CD8+ expansion links to response.

Reverse transcribed after extraction, RNA yielded cDNA as the sequencing template. Repertoires were generated with immunoSEQ multiplex PCR, while TCRdb's copy carries only in-frame clones and drops some. This table has 150,000 to 200,000 clones, approximately 61% appearing once. The treatment here: oral pan-JAK inhibitor, 5-10 mg twice daily. Source: CD4+ T cells sorted from blood, taken at week 24, from a patient treated with tofacitinib. This clonotype originated in a human donor with alopecia areata.

The CDR3 here is CAWARDMNTEAFF. In DNA, the CDR3 is TGTGCCTGGGCAAGGGACATGAACACTGAAGCTTTCTTT. The chain is built from TRBV30 and TRBJ1-1; a weak D match, TRBD1 (6 bases). Germline assignment: CDR1 GTSNPN and CDR2 SVGIG (reference sequence). The CDR3 extends over 13 amino acids. Trimming took off 5 bases at V and 0 bases at J, with 10 bases between the two ends.